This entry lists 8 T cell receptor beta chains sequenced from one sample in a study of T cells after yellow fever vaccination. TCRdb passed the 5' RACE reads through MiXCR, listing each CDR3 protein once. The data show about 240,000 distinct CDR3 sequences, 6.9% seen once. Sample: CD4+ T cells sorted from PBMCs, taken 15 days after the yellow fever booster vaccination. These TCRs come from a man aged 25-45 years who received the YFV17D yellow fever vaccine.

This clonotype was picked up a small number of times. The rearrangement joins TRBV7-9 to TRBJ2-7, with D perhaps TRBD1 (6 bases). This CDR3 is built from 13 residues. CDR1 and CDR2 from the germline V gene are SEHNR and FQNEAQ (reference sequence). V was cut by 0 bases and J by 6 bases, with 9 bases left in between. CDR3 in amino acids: CASSLAQGLEQYF. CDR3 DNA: TGTGCCAGCAGCTTAGCCCAGGGGCTCGAGCAGTACTTC.

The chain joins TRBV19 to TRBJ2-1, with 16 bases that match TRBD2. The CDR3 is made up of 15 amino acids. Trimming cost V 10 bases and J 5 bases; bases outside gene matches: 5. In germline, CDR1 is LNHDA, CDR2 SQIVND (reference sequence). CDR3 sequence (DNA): TGTGCCACCGGGGGACTAGCGGGAGGGGACAATGAGCAGTTCTTC. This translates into CATGGLAGGDNEQFF.

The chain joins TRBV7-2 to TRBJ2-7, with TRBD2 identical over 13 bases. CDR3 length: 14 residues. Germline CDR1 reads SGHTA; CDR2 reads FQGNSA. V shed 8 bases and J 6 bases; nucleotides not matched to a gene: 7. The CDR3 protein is CASVRLAGGVEQYF. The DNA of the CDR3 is TGTGCCAGCGTACGACTAGCGGGAGGAGTCGAGCAGTACTTC.

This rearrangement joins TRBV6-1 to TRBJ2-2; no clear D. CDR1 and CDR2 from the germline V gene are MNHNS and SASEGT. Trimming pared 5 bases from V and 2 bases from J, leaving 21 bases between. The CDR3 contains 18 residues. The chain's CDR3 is CASSLSNWALSNTGELFF. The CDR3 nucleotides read TGTGCCAGCAGTCTATCAAATTGGGCATTATCCAACACCGGGGAGCTGTTTTTT.

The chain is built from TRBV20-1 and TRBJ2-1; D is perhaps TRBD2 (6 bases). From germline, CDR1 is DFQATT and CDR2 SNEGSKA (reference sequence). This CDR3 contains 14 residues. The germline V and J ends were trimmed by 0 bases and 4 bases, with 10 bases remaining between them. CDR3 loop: CSARDGTGYNEQFF. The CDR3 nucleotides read TGCAGTGCTAGAGATGGGACTGGGTACAATGAGCAGTTCTTC.

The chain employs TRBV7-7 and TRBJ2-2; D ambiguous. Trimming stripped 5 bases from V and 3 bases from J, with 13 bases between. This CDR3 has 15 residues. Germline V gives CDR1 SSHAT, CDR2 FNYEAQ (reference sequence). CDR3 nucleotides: TGTGCCAGCAGCCCTAGGACCACTTACACCGGGGAGCTGTTTTTT. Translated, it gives CASSPRTTYTGELFF.

The CDR3 spells CSARDLPGLGYEQYF. The CDR3 DNA is TGCAGTGCTAGAGACCTCCCGGGTTTAGGGTACGAGCAGTACTTC. The chain uses TRBV20-1 and TRBJ2-7; D is unclear. The CDR3 sequence is 15 residues long. From germline, CDR1 is DFQATT and CDR2 SNEGSKA (reference sequence). V lost 0 bases, J lost 4 bases, and 16 bases lay in between.

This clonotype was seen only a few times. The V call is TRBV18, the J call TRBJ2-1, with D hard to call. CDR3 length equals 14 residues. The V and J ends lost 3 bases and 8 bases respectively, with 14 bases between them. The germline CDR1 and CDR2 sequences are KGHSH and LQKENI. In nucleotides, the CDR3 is TGTGCCAGCTCACCCCAGCGAGTGGTCGATGAGCAGTTCTTC. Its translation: CASSPQRVVDEQFF.